Below, 30 T cell receptor beta chains from the same sample are listed, as sequenced in a study of T cell changes during pregnancy in multiple sclerosis. Measured with immunoSEQ multiplex PCR; TCRdb has only the in-frame clones, and not every one. This sample has approximately 50,000 clones, with 94% found just once. This specimen was CD4+ T cells from peripheral blood mononuclear cells, taken in the third trimester of pregnancy. The origin of the receptors is a female donor with multiple sclerosis, enrolled in a pregnancy study.

This chain links TRBV13 with TRBJ1-1; 7 positions agree with TRBD1. Per germline, CDR1 PRHDT and CDR2 FYEKMQ (reference sequence). The CDR3 contains 14 residues. With 5 bases clipped from V and 2 bases from J, the junction kept 5 bases outside the gene matches. In nucleotides, the CDR3 is TGTGCCAGCAGCCTCGACAGGGCTAACACTGAAGCTTTCTTT. This codes for CASSLDRANTEAFF.

The rearrangement joins TRBV5-5 to TRBJ1-2; D unresolved. V gave up 0 bases and J gave up 2 bases, with 17 bases separating them. Per the germline V gene, CDR1 is SGHKS and CDR2 is YYEKEE (reference sequence). The CDR3 is made up of 17 amino acids. For the CDR3, the DNA is TGTGCCAGCAGCTTGGCGGGAGGACTGACCGCAAACTATGGCTACACCTTC. This translates into CASSLAGGLTANYGYTF.

CDR3 nucleotide sequence: TGTGCCAGCAGCCCGGGACAATACAATGAGCAGTTCTTC. Its protein is CASSPGQYNEQFF. This rearrangement joins TRBV11-3 to TRBJ2-1, with D tentatively TRBD1 (6 bases). The CDR3 contains 13 residues. Between the trimmed V and J ends, which lost 5 bases and 4 bases, there was a span of 9 bases. Per germline, CDR1 SGHNT and CDR2 YENEEA.

The J gene is TRBJ1-3, the V gene TRBV5-5; weak D call: TRBD1 (5 bases). The length of the CDR3 is 13 residues. Trimming left V 2 bases short and J 3 bases short, with 6 bases between. The germline V gene has CDR1 SGHKS and CDR2 YYEKEE (reference sequence). The CDR3 protein is CASSFQGGNTIYF. In nucleotides, the CDR3 is TGTGCCAGCAGCTTCCAGGGTGGAAACACCATATATTTT.

This clone was observed a single time. The genes are TRBV27 and TRBJ1-2, with no clear D. This CDR3 has 14 amino acids. Germline V gene data show CDR1 as MNHEY and CDR2 as SMNVEV (reference sequence). V dropped 2 bases and J dropped 2 bases, with 9 bases sitting between them. The CDR3, as DNA: TGTGCCAGCAGTTTAAAGGGCGGGAACTATGGCTACACCTTC. Protein sequence: CASSLKGGNYGYTF.

The V call is TRBV18, the J call TRBJ2-7; perhaps TRBD1 as D (7 bases). Between the trimmed V and J ends, which lost 3 bases and 2 bases, there was a span of 8 bases. The CDR3 has 13 residues. Germline V lookup: CDR1 KGHSH, CDR2 LQKENI. The CDR3 sequence: CASSPRGAYEQYF. The CDR3 nucleotides are TGTGCCAGCTCACCCAGGGGGGCCTACGAGCAGTACTTC. Drawing the rest from reference TRBV18 and TRBJ2-7, the complete variable domain is NAGVMQNPRHLVRRRGQEARLRCSPMKGHSHVYWYRQLPEEGLKFMVYLQKENIIDESGMPKERFSAEFPKEGPSILRIQQVVRGDSAAYFCASSPRGAYEQYFGPGTRLTVT.

The DNA for the CDR3 is TGTGCCAGCAGCAAATACCCGGGACTAAACTACGAGCAGTACTTC. This translates into CASSKYPGLNYEQYF. The rearrangement links TRBV7-2 to TRBJ2-7; the match to TRBD2 covers 7 bases. CDR1 and CDR2 from the germline V gene are SGHTA and FQGNSA. This CDR3 has 15 residues. The J segment lost 3 bases and the V segment lost 5 bases, leaving 10 bases of the junction unmatched.

The sample holds a few counts of this clone. V is TRBV6-5 and J is TRBJ2-1; perhaps TRBD2 as D (6 bases). V gave up 0 bases and J gave up 7 bases, with 10 bases separating them. Germline V lookup: CDR1 MNHEY, CDR2 SVGAGI. The CDR3 length is 14 residues. The CDR3 region is CASSYSRRANEQFF. CDR3 sequence (DNA): TGTGCCAGCAGTTACTCGCGGAGGGCGAATGAGCAGTTCTTC.

The V call is TRBV5-6, the J call TRBJ2-7; 10 positions match TRBD1. The CDR3 loop spans 15 amino acids. V dropped 3 bases and J dropped 9; count of bases not matched to a gene: 12. CDR1 is SGHDT, CDR2 YYEEEE, per germline. CDR3 nucleotides: TGTGCCAGCAGCTGGAGGGACAGGGGACTCGGGTGGCAGTACTTC. It is translated as CASSWRDRGLGWQYF.

This chain links TRBV11-3 with TRBJ1-3, with no clear D. This CDR3 region has 12 residues. Trimming removed 5 bases at V and 8 bases at J, with 10 bases between. Germline V gene lookup returns CDR1 SGHNT and CDR2 YENEEA. In nucleotides, the CDR3 is TGTGCCAGCAGCCACACCCCTGACACCATATATTTT. Amino acids: CASSHTPDTIYF.

This clone has only one observation. The chain links TRBV7-9 to TRBJ1-4; 7 bases align to TRBD1. CDR3 length: 17 amino acids. Germline CDR1 reads SEHNR; CDR2 reads FQNEAQ (reference sequence). The junction had 9 bases not matched to a gene; V was cut back by 5 bases and J by 0 bases. This CDR3 is CASSHGQGGTTNEKLFF. The CDR3 DNA sequence: TGTGCCAGCAGCCACGGCCAGGGGGGTACAACTAATGAAAAACTGTTTTTT. Combining the CDR3 with reference TRBV7-9 and TRBJ1-4 gives the whole variable domain DTGVSQNPRHKITKRGQNVTFRCDPISEHNRLYWYRQTLGQGPEFLTYFQNEAQLEKSRLLSDRFSAERPKGSFSTLEIQRTEQGDSAMYLCASSHGQGGTTNEKLFFGSGTQLSVL.

The V gene is TRBV6-4, the J gene TRBJ2-3, with 11 bases lining up with TRBD2. CDR3 length: 15 residues. CDR1 and CDR2 from the germline V gene are MRHNA and SNTAGT. Losses at the gene ends were 5 bases for V and 7 bases for J; bases not matched to a gene: 8. CDR3 residues: CASSLSSGGSNTQYF. CDR3 coding DNA: TGTGCCAGCAGTCTATCTAGCGGGGGGTCGAATACGCAGTATTTT.

The rearrangement links TRBV7-3 to TRBJ1-2; 9 nucleotides match TRBD1. The CDR3 length is 17 residues. V lost 3 bases, J lost 5 bases, and 13 bases stayed unmatched. Germline V gives CDR1 SGHTA, CDR2 FQGTGA. As DNA, the CDR3 is TGTGCCAGCAGCTTCCAACCGGGACAGGGAAGGATTTATGGCTACACCTTC. It codes for CASSFQPGQGRIYGYTF.

The chain links TRBV25-1 to TRBJ2-3; 8 nucleotides agree with TRBD2. CDR1 and CDR2 (germline): MGHDK, SYGVNS. This CDR3 is 16 amino acids long. V shed 3 bases, J shed 3 bases, and the junction held 8 bases outside the gene matches. CDR3 sequence (DNA): TGTGCCAGCAGTGAGATAGCGGGGAGTAAGACAGATACGCAGTATTTT. Encoded protein: CASSEIAGSKTDTQYF.

V gene TRBV7-8 combines with J gene TRBJ2-7; D call uncertain. The CDR3 is 11 residues long. Germline CDR1 reads SGHVS; CDR2 reads FQNEAQ. The germline V and J ends were trimmed by 5 bases and 2 bases, with 4 bases remaining between them. Written as DNA, the CDR3 is TGTGCCAGCAGCCTTACCTACGAGCAGTACTTC. Amino acid sequence: CASSLTYEQYF. The full variable domain, completed using reference TRBV7-8 and TRBJ2-7, is GAGVSQSPRYKVAKRGQDVALRCDPISGHVSLFWYQQALGQGPEFLTYFQNEAQLDKSGLPSDRFFAERPEGSVSTLKIQRTQQEDSAVYLCASSLTYEQYFGPGTRLTVT.

In the case of this clone: Sequence at one end of the junction differs from germline and may be a read error. V is TRBV2 and J is TRBJ2-5; D perhaps matches TRBD2 (5 bases). This CDR3 region has 8 residues. Germline V gene data show CDR1 as SNHLY and CDR2 as FYNNEI. DNA for the CDR3: TGTGCCAGCAGTGACGGGAACTTC. It translates to CASSDGNF. The complete variable domain, with remaining parts taken from reference TRBV2 and TRBJ2-5, reads EPEVTQTPSHQVTQMGQEVILRCVPISNHLYFYWYRQILGQKVEFLVSFYNNEISEKSEIFDDQFSVERPDGSNFTLKIRSTKLEDSAMYFCASSDGNFGPGTRLLVL.

This chain uses TRBV5-1 with TRBJ2-4; unclear D gene. This CDR3 has 14 amino acids. The V end lost 0 bases, the J end lost 8 bases, and 12 bases lay between the germline ends. Germline V lookup: CDR1 SGHRS, CDR2 YFSETQ. The CDR3 nucleotides are TGCGCCAGCAGCTTGGCCGGTGTTCTGGACATTCAGTACTTC. Its protein product is CASSLAGVLDIQYF.

The chain employs TRBV6-5 and TRBJ2-7, with D possibly TRBD2 on 5 matching bases. V shed 4 bases and J shed 6 bases, with 16 bases lying between them. CDR3 length: 14 amino acids. Germline-derived CDR1 and CDR2 are MNHEY and SVGAGI. The CDR3 protein is CASSSPRTAGEQYF. CDR3 DNA: TGTGCCAGCAGTTCGCCTCGGACTGCGGGCGAGCAGTACTTC.

V usage is TRBV19 and J usage is TRBJ1-6; the match to TRBD1 covers 7 bases. The length of the CDR3 is 13 residues. V lost 6 bases to trimming and J lost 10 bases; unmatched junction nucleotides: 6. CDR1 and CDR2 from the germline V gene are LNHDA and SQIVND (reference sequence). CDR3 in amino acids: CASRETGPSPLHF. The CDR3 nucleotides read TGTGCCAGTAGGGAGACAGGGCCCTCACCCCTCCACTTT.

The chain carries TRBV28 and TRBJ2-5; 9 nucleotides line up with TRBD1. J was trimmed by 5 bases and V by 3 bases; bases with no gene match: 10. Germline CDR1 is MDHEN and CDR2 is SYDVKM. CDR3 length equals 16 residues. The CDR3 loop is CASSFNIQGAGETQYF. The CDR3 DNA follows: TGTGCCAGCAGTTTCAATATACAGGGGGCCGGGGAGACCCAGTACTTC.

The chain uses TRBV19 and TRBJ2-7, with D unclear. This CDR3 has 13 residues. Germline V lookup: CDR1 LNHDA, CDR2 SQIVND (reference sequence). In DNA form, the CDR3 reads TGTGCATCAAAACGAGGCGGAACCTACGAGCAGTACTTC. It encodes CASKRGGTYEQYF.

The genes are TRBV27 and TRBJ1-1, with TRBD1 identical over 11 bases. CDR3 size: 14 residues. Germline V gene sequence: CDR1 MNHEY, CDR2 SMNVEV (reference sequence). V lost 2 bases and J lost 10; bases outside the gene matches: 6. CDR3 sequence reads: CASSLGQGAPRAFF. The CDR3 nucleotides are TGTGCCAGCAGTTTAGGACAGGGGGCGCCGCGAGCTTTCTTT.

The count of this clone is one. V usage is TRBV18 and J usage is TRBJ2-2, with TRBD2 identical over 7 bases. In germline, CDR1 is KGHSH, CDR2 LQKENI. Unmatched junction bases numbered 8, after V lost 1 base and J lost 0 bases. The length of the CDR3 is 18 residues. The CDR3 here is CASSPRRRAGTNTGELFF. In nucleotides, the CDR3 is TGTGCCAGCTCACCACGAAGAAGAGCGGGAACGAACACCGGGGAGCTGTTTTTT.

The chain employs TRBV27 and TRBJ2-2; a weak D match, TRBD2 (6 bases). CDR1 and CDR2 (germline): MNHEY, SMNVEV (reference sequence). Between the trimmed V and J ends, which lost 6 bases and 3 bases, there was a span of 17 bases. The CDR3 sequence is 16 residues long. CDR3 loop: CASRGRPGWDTGELFF. The CDR3 nucleotides read TGTGCCAGCAGGGGGAGGCCAGGGTGGGACACCGGGGAGCTGTTTTTT.

The rearrangement links TRBV7-2 to TRBJ2-2, with a weak D call TRBD1 (6 bases). This CDR3 spans 15 amino acids. V was shortened by 4 bases and J by 1 base, with 10 bases between the two germline ends. CDR1 SGHTA and CDR2 FQGNSA come from the germline V gene. The CDR3 reads CASSSRQVNTGELFF. The CDR3 region has the DNA TGTGCCAGCAGCTCTAGACAGGTGAACACCGGGGAGCTGTTTTTT.

The gene calls are TRBV6-5 and TRBJ1-2; TRBD1 might be the D (6 bases). The CDR3 sequence is 12 residues long. Germline CDR1 is MNHEY and CDR2 is SVGAGI. Trimming removed 2 bases from V and 8 bases from J, with 9 bases in between. Here the CDR3 reads CASSYGGMGYTF. The CDR3 DNA reads as TGTGCCAGCAGTTACGGGGGCATGGGCTACACCTTC.

J is TRBJ1-3 and V is TRBV9, with 9 bases lining up with TRBD1. Germline CDR1 is SGDLS and CDR2 is YYNGEE. The length of the CDR3 is 14 residues. J was trimmed by 4 bases and V by 4 bases; bases with no gene match: 3. CDR3 loop: CASSSGQGGNTIYF. The CDR3 coding sequence is TGTGCCAGCAGCTCTGGACAGGGGGGAAACACCATATATTTT.

The CDR3 loop is CSVGNPRWLNEQFF. The CDR3 nucleotides read TGCAGCGTTGGCAACCCCCGATGGCTCAATGAGCAGTTCTTC. The chain uses TRBV29-1 and TRBJ2-1; no clear D. The CDR3 runs to 14 residues. Trimming pared 4 bases from V and 6 bases from J, leaving 16 bases between. The germline V gene encodes CDR1 SQVTM and CDR2 ANQGSEA.

V is TRBV5-1 and J is TRBJ2-7, with 9 bases that match TRBD2. Germline V gives CDR1 SGHRS, CDR2 YFSETQ. Trimming cost V 0 bases and J 2 bases; bases outside gene matches: 3. This CDR3 contains 15 residues. CDR3 region: CASSLEAGGPYEQYF. The DNA for the CDR3 is TGCGCCAGCAGCTTGGAGGCGGGAGGGCCCTACGAGCAGTACTTC.

The chain employs TRBV5-5 and TRBJ2-7, with 10 bases aligning to TRBD1. The CDR3 length is 14 residues. Trimming at V came to 0 bases and at J to 6 bases, leaving 3 bases not matched to a gene. Germline V CDR1 and CDR2: SGHKS, YYEKEE (reference sequence). CDR3 sequence reads: CASSLGTGGAEQYF. The CDR3 DNA reads as TGTGCCAGCAGCTTGGGGACAGGGGGGGCCGAGCAGTACTTC.